This TCR beta chain was identified during a study of blood T cell repertoires in COVID-19. TCRdb's copy holds only in-frame clones and misses some; the assay was immunoSEQ multiplex PCR. The sample records about 300,000 clones, 88% being singletons. The CDR3 totals 17 residues. Germline CDR1 is LGHDT and CDR2 is YNNKEL (reference sequence). With 5 bases removed from V and 0 bases from J, the gap between germline ends came to 14 bases. During active infection, Seattle patients enrolled and were then monitored through disease. The source material was peripheral blood. This sequence was found in a woman aged 25 to 45 with COVID-19, enrolled during active disease. The V and J genes are TRBV3-1 (or the pseudogene TRBV3-2) and TRBJ1-6; D is perhaps TRBD1 (6 bases). The chain's CDR3 is CASSTRGRGSYNSPLHF. In DNA, the CDR3 is TGTGCCAGCAGCACGAGGGGCAGGGGCTCCTATAATTCACCCCTCCACTTT.